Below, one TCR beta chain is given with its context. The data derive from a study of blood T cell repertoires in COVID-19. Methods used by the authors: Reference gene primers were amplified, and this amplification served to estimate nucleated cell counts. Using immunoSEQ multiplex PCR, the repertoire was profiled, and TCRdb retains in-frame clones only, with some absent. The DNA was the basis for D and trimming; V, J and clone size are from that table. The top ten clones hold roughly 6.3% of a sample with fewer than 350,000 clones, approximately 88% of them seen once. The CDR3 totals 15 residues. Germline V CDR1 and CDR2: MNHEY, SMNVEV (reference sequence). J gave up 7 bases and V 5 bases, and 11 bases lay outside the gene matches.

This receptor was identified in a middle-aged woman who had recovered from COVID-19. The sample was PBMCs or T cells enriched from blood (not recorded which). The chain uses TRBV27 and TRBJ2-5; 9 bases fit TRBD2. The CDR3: CASSTGGGGSGTQYF. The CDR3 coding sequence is TGTGCCAGCAGTACAGGCGGGGGGGGGTCAGGGACCCAGTACTTC.